Below are 24 T cell receptor beta chains sequenced from a single sample in a study of blood T cell repertoires in COVID-19. Assay: immunoSEQ multiplex PCR; the TCRdb copy retains only in-frame clones and omits some. The data hold roughly 230,000 clones, with more than 65% observed a single time. Sequencing used peripheral blood. All receptors derive from an elderly woman with acute or convalescent COVID-19.

The CDR3 here is CASSMKGAPEQYF. CDR3 in DNA: TGTGCCAGTAGTATGAAGGGGGCGCCCGAGCAGTACTTC. J is TRBJ2-7 and V is TRBV19, with 7 nucleotides matching TRBD1. Germline trimming cut 3 bases from V and 6 bases from J; bases unmatched to any gene: 5. Germline loops: CDR1 LNHDA, CDR2 SQIVND (reference sequence). CDR3 size: 13 residues.

The chain couples TRBV28 to TRBJ2-7; 9 bases are shared with TRBD2. Germline loops: CDR1 MDHEN, CDR2 SYDVKM. The CDR3 is 16 residues long. V was clipped by 7 bases and J by 4 bases; unmatched bases: 14. DNA for the CDR3: TGTGCCAGCACCACCTACCCCTCGACTAGCGGATACGAGCAGTACTTC. Residues: CASTTYPSTSGYEQYF.

The chain carries TRBV15 and TRBJ1-4; D perhaps matches TRBD1 (5 bases). In germline, CDR1 is LNHNV, CDR2 YYDKDF (reference sequence). CDR3 size: 15 residues. The germline V and J ends were trimmed by 0 bases and 3 bases, with 8 bases remaining between them. CDR3 sequence: CATSREGRSNEKLFF. DNA for the CDR3: TGTGCCACCAGCAGAGAGGGGCGGTCTAATGAAAAACTGTTTTTT. Based on the CDR3 plus reference TRBV15 and TRBJ1-4, the full variable domain is DAMVIQNPRYQVTQFGKPVTLSCSQTLNHNVMYWYQQKSSQAPKLLFHYYDKDFNNEADTPDNFQSRRPNTSFCFLDIRSPGLGDTAMYLCATSREGRSNEKLFFGSGTQLSVL.

The genes are TRBV6-5 and TRBJ1-2; D is unresolved. The germline gives CDR1 MNHEY, CDR2 SVGAGI. V gave up 7 bases and J gave up 3 bases, with 12 bases separating them. The CDR3 covers 13 residues. The CDR3 here is CASNGLGDYGYTF. Here the CDR3 DNA reads TGTGCCAGCAATGGCCTCGGGGACTATGGCTACACCTTC.

The chain carries TRBV5-1 and TRBJ2-1, with D maybe TRBD2 (6 bases). This CDR3 is built from 15 residues. Trimming left V 4 bases short and J 6 bases short, with 17 bases between. The germline V gene encodes CDR1 SGHRS and CDR2 YFSETQ. CDR3 sequence reads: CASSRDGGNSNEQFF. The CDR3 DNA reads as TGCGCCAGCAGCCGGGATGGGGGGAACTCCAATGAGCAGTTCTTC.

The chain links TRBV19 to TRBJ1-2, with 7 nucleotides matching TRBD1. Germline loops: CDR1 LNHDA, CDR2 SQIVND (reference sequence). The CDR3 runs 15 residues. V shed 7 bases and J 1 base; nucleotides not matched to a gene: 9. CDR3: CASNGQEAFNYGYTF. In DNA, the CDR3 is TGTGCCAGTAATGGACAGGAGGCCTTTAACTATGGCTACACCTTC.

The J gene is TRBJ2-2, the V gene TRBV5-5; maybe TRBD2 (6 bases). V was cut by 2 bases and J by 7 bases, with 15 bases left in between. The CDR3 runs 15 residues. CDR1 is SGHKS, CDR2 YYEKEE, per germline (reference sequence). CDR3 bases: TGTGCCAGCAGCTTCGTACTAGCCGTTGACGGGGAGCTGTTTTTT. It yields the protein CASSFVLAVDGELFF.

The chain recombines TRBV7-9 with TRBJ1-1, with a tentative D call TRBD1 (6 bases). CDR3 size: 14 residues. With 5 bases removed from V and 4 bases from J, the gap between germline ends came to 14 bases. Germline CDR1 reads SEHNR; CDR2 reads FQNEAQ (reference sequence). The chain's CDR3 is CASSIGTSGTEAFF. The CDR3 region has the DNA TGTGCCAGCAGCATTGGGACATCGGGCACTGAAGCTTTCTTT.

V usage is TRBV5-4 and J usage is TRBJ2-2; the match to TRBD1 covers 8 bases. With V trimmed by 5 bases and J by 2 bases, 5 bases remained unmatched. CDR1 is SGHNT and CDR2 is YYREEE in the germline V gene (reference sequence). This CDR3 is built from 15 residues. The CDR3 is CASRGQEVNTGELFF. The DNA for the CDR3 is TGTGCCAGCAGGGGACAGGAGGTTAACACCGGGGAGCTGTTTTTT.

This rearrangement joins TRBV2 to TRBJ1-5; D remains ambiguous. The germline V gene encodes CDR1 SNHLY and CDR2 FYNNEI. The CDR3 contains 14 residues. Trimming removed 5 bases from V and 0 bases from J, with 8 bases in between. The CDR3: CASSPSASNQPQHF. The CDR3 coding sequence is TGTGCCAGCAGTCCCAGTGCTAGCAATCAGCCCCAGCATTTT.

This chain uses TRBV28 with TRBJ1-2; possibly TRBD1 for D (5 bases). The CDR3 covers 13 residues. Germline values: CDR1 MDHEN, CDR2 SYDVKM. Trimming shortened V by 4 bases and J by 8 bases, and 14 bases separated the two germline ends. The CDR3 DNA reads as TGTGCCAGCAGTTCCTCCTGGGGGGTCGGCTACACCTTC. This translates into CASSSSWGVGYTF.

The CDR3 reads CASSLRTSGSTDTQYF. The CDR3 DNA is TGTGCCAGCAGTTTGAGGACTAGCGGGAGCACAGATACGCAGTATTTT. The chain uses TRBV28 and TRBJ2-3; TRBD2 aligns across 11 bases. V shed 3 bases and J 0 bases; nucleotides not matched to a gene: 2. Germline CDR1 reads MDHEN; CDR2 reads SYDVKM. This CDR3 has 16 amino acids.

This chain links TRBV4-1 with TRBJ1-6; unclear D gene. Trimming left V 2 bases short and J 5 bases short, with 19 bases between. The CDR3 is 18 amino acids. CDR1 and CDR2 from the germline V gene are MGHRA and YSYEKL. CDR3 coding DNA: TGCGCCAGCAGCCAACTTTTAGGAGGGTCGTTGAATAATTCACCCCTCCACTTT. It codes for CASSQLLGGSLNNSPLHF.

The chain employs TRBV20-1 and TRBJ2-7, with 8 positions matching TRBD1. Germline CDR1 reads DFQATT; CDR2 reads SNEGSKA (reference sequence). This CDR3 contains 14 residues. V shed 3 bases and J 2 bases; nucleotides not matched to a gene: 6. As DNA, the CDR3 is TGCAGTGCTAGTCCAGGGGGCCCGACCTACGAGCAGTACTTC. Amino acid sequence: CSASPGGPTYEQYF.

The chain joins TRBV11-1 to TRBJ1-1; no firm D call. In germline, CDR1 is SGHAT, CDR2 FQDESV (reference sequence). Trimming stripped 5 bases from V and 3 bases from J, with 16 bases between. This CDR3 contains 15 residues. This CDR3 is CASSQTQNLDTEAFF. The DNA of the CDR3 is TGTGCCAGCAGCCAGACTCAGAACTTGGACACTGAAGCTTTCTTT.

This clone was observed once. The V and J genes are TRBV5-6 and TRBJ1-1; D perhaps matches TRBD1 (6 bases). CDR1 and CDR2 (germline): SGHDT, YYEEEE. Trimming removed 7 bases at V and 0 bases at J, with 10 bases between. The CDR3 loop spans 13 amino acids. CDR3 protein: CASLQGMNTEAFF. The CDR3 nucleotides are TGTGCCAGCCTACAGGGCATGAACACTGAAGCTTTCTTT.

A few counts support this clone. The chain couples TRBV10-1 to TRBJ2-7; 7 bases agree with TRBD1. Germline CDR1 is WNHNN and CDR2 is SYGVQD (reference sequence). The CDR3 loop spans 13 amino acids. V shed 6 bases and J 0 bases; nucleotides not matched to a gene: 2. CDR3 sequence: CASSRDSSYEQYF. As DNA, the CDR3 is TGCGCCAGCAGCCGGGACAGCTCCTACGAGCAGTACTTC.

The chain joins TRBV19 to TRBJ1-2; a possible D gene is TRBD1 (5 bases). Germline CDR1 LNHDA, CDR2 SQIVND (reference sequence). CDR3 size: 14 residues. The ends were cut back, 3 bases at V and 0 bases at J, with 8 bases in the middle. The CDR3 is CASSILGANYGYTF. As DNA, the CDR3 is TGTGCCAGTAGTATCTTAGGGGCTAACTATGGCTACACCTTC.

The chain recombines TRBV11-3 with TRBJ2-2; perhaps TRBD1 as D (6 bases). Trimming removed 3 bases at V and 1 base at J, with 9 bases between. CDR3 length equals 15 residues. Looked up from germline, CDR1 is SGHNT and CDR2 is YENEEA. The CDR3: CASSLAGVNTGELFF. The CDR3 nucleotides are TGTGCCAGCAGCTTGGCAGGGGTGAACACCGGGGAGCTGTTTTTT.

V is TRBV29-1 and J is TRBJ2-3, with TRBD1 matching 7 bases. Germline CDR1 is SQVTM and CDR2 is ANQGSEA. J was trimmed by 3 bases and V by 4 bases; bases with no gene match: 7. The CDR3 runs 14 residues. CDR3 sequence: CSVGDRVVTDTQYF. CDR3 coding DNA: TGCAGCGTTGGCGACAGGGTGGTTACAGATACGCAGTATTTT.

The chain employs TRBV6-2 or TRBV6-3 and TRBJ1-5; TRBD1 might be the D (6 bases). Germline lookup yields CDR1 MNHEY and CDR2 SVGEGT. V was pared by 4 bases and J by 7 bases, with 11 bases between. CDR3 size: 13 residues. CDR3 region: CASSSDSGQPQHF. CDR3 sequence (DNA): TGTGCCAGCAGTTCGGACAGTGGACAGCCCCAGCATTTT.

As concerns this clone: Other DNA sequences of this sample code for an identical CDR3. The CDR3 here is CASSQDSYEQYF. CDR3 in DNA: TGTGCCAGCAGCCAAGATAGCTACGAGCAGTACTTC. This rearrangement joins TRBV3-1 (or the pseudogene TRBV3-2) to TRBJ2-7; the D is unclear. Between the trimmed V and J ends, which lost 0 bases and 3 bases, there was a span of 3 bases. The CDR3 runs to 12 residues. Germline loops: CDR1 LGHDT, CDR2 YNNKEL (reference sequence).

This chain joins TRBV7-9 and TRBJ1-6, with TRBD1 matching over 8 bases. The CDR3 sequence is 18 residues long. Germline values: CDR1 SEHNR, CDR2 FQNEAQ (reference sequence). The V gene end was trimmed by 1 base and the J gene end by 2 bases; junction bases not matched to a gene: 7. DNA of the CDR3: TGTGCCAGCAGCTTAGAAAGGACAGGGTGGACCTATAATTCACCCCTCCACTTT. This gives the protein CASSLERTGWTYNSPLHF.

The rearrangement links TRBV28 to TRBJ1-5, with TRBD1 matching 7 bases. The J segment lost 0 bases and the V segment lost 6 bases, leaving 5 bases of the junction unmatched. The CDR3 extends over 15 amino acids. CDR1 MDHEN and CDR2 SYDVKM come from the germline V gene. CDR3 loop: CASSQWDSSNQPQHF. As DNA, the CDR3 is TGTGCCAGCAGCCAATGGGACAGTAGCAATCAGCCCCAGCATTTT.